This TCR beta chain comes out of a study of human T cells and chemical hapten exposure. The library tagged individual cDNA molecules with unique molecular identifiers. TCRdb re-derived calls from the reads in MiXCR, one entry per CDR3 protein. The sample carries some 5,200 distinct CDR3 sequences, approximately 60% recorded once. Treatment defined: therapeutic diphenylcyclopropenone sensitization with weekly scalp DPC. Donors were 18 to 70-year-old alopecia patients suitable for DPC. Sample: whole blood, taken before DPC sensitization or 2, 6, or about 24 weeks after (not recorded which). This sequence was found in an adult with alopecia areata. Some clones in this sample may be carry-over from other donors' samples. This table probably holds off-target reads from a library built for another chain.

CDR3 sequence reads: CASSPGTREKLFF. CDR3 nucleotide sequence: TGTGCCAGCAGCCCGGGGACCAGGGAAAAACTGTTTTTT. The gene calls are TRBV9 and TRBJ1-4, with a weak D call TRBD1 (5 bases). The germline V gene encodes CDR1 SGDLS and CDR2 YYNGEE. This CDR3 is 13 amino acids long. V was shortened by 4 bases and J by 8 bases, with 12 bases between the two germline ends.